This T cell receptor beta chain was recovered during a study of cytomegalovirus exposure and HLA in healthy donors. Study results and limitations: DRB1 showed the most TCR associations and HLA-C the fewest in a later analysis, as rates varied by HLA locus.

Primers: 60 Vbeta forward and 13 Jbeta reverse. Assay used: immunoSEQ multiplex PCR; TCRdb lists only in-frame clones, some missing. The repertoire includes about 110,000 clones, around 75% of them detected once, and 2.8% sits in the top ten. About this clone: What it recognizes is unknown.

The CDR3 totals 15 residues. Trimming removed 0 bases from V and 7 bases from J; junction bases left unmatched: 6. CDR1 is MRHNA and CDR2 is SNTAGT in the germline V gene. The chain uses TRBV6-4 and TRBJ1-2; 9 bases agree with TRBD1. The sequence came from a female donor in good health and CMV-seronegative. Source material: PBMCs. The CDR3 reads CASSDSETGGGGYTF. The DNA for the CDR3 is TGTGCCAGCAGTGACTCGGAGACAGGGGGTGGTGGCTACACCTTC.